This T cell receptor beta chain appears in the sequencing data of a study of blood T cell repertoires in COVID-19. Whole-study context: Sites across the United States, Italy and Spain contributed samples from acute and convalescent COVID-19. T cells, B-cell-depleted T cells, or PBMCs supplied cDNA or gDNA.

Authors' methods: Quantification of nucleated cells was approximated via reference gene primer amplification. Assay used: immunoSEQ multiplex PCR; TCRdb lists only in-frame clones, some missing. The DNA was the basis for D and trimming; V, J and clone size are from that table. The sample consists of about 150,000 clones, about 90% of them appearing once. Trimming removed 2 bases from V and 7 bases from J, with 11 bases in between. Germline V gives CDR1 SEHNR, CDR2 FQNEAQ (reference sequence). There are 14 residues in the CDR3. This receptor was taken from a man aged 60-69 years with active or convalescent COVID-19. The rearrangement uses TRBV7-9 and TRBJ1-4; D call uncertain. The specimen was peripheral blood. CDR3 DNA: TGTGCCAGCAGCTTAAGTGAGGGTGTTGAAAAACTGTTTTTT. Translating it yields CASSLSEGVEKLFF.